This TCR beta chain was identified in a study of blood T cell repertoires in COVID-19. Study as a whole: PBMCs, B-cell-depleted T cells, or T cells were the source of the cDNA or gDNA that made up the material.

Original processing notes: Amplifying reference gene primers gave estimates of nucleated cell counts. Generated by immunoSEQ multiplex PCR, the TCRdb table keeps only in-frame clones and is missing some. D and trimming come from the DNA, and the V and J calls and clone size come from that table. There are approximately 140,000 clones in the sample; around 89% occur only once, and around 1.3% lies in the top ten. The sample consisted of PBMCs or T cells enriched from blood (not recorded which). The receptor was isolated from a woman aged 30 to 39 with acute COVID-19.

CDR3 DNA sequence: TGTGCCAGCAGTCGGACAGTAGTCCAGCCCCAGCATTTT. It codes for CASSRTVVQPQHF. The V gene is TRBV12-3 or TRBV12-4, the J gene TRBJ1-5; possibly TRBD1 for D (6 bases). The CDR3 totals 13 residues. Trimming shortened V by 5 bases and J by 7 bases, and 12 bases separated the two germline ends.